Listed below are T cell receptor beta chains from one sample, sequenced in a study of Ad26.COV2.S vaccination and SARS-CoV-2 variants. Profiling relied on immunoSEQ multiplex PCR, and the TCRdb table lists in-frame clones only, not all of them. Counted here are 400,000 to 500,000 clones, 75% to 90% occurring once; the ten biggest clones make up about 2.4%. Here the sequenced sample was peripheral blood, taken in a trial of Ad26.COV2.S vaccine versus placebo. All receptors derive from a person aged 18-65 years who received the Ad26.COV2.S COVID-19 vaccine or a placebo. CDR3s include the opening cysteine and the closing phenylalanine or tryptophan. The D gene is left open where the match is weak. Not all rows give a size; the values are once, few, many and, for expanded clones, a class.

TRBJ2-2,TRBV5-1,-,-,CASYDIGDITGELFF,TGCGCCAGCTACGATATAGGAGACATCACCGGGGAGCTGTTTTTT
TRBJ1-1,TRBV11-3,-,-,CASSLYSTGSNTEAFF,TGTGCCAGCAGCTTGTATTCGACAGGATCGAACACTGAAGCTTTCTTT
TRBJ1-2,TRBV5-1,once,-,CASSLALQTVYGYTF,TGCGCCAGCAGCTTGGCCCTCCAGACAGTCTATGGCTACACCTTC
TRBJ1-1,TRBV5-1,-,-,CASSLGVTNTEAFF,TGCGCCAGCAGCTTGGGAGTAACTAACACTGAAGCTTTCTTT
TRBJ1-6,TRBV19,-,-,CASSITGSSYNSPLHF,TGTGCCAGTAGTATTACAGGCAGCTCCTATAATTCACCCCTCCACTTT
TRBJ1-2,TRBV3-1/TRBV3-2,-,TRBD1,CASSHGTVPYGYTF,TGTGCCAGCAGTCACGGGACAGTGCCCTATGGCTACACCTTC
TRBJ2-2,TRBV2,-,-,CASSLLRIANTGELFF,TGTGCCAGCAGTCTACTGAGGATCGCGAACACCGGGGAGCTGTTTTTT
TRBJ2-5,TRBV5-1,-,TRBD2,CASSLVTFGLAETQYF,TGCGCCAGCAGCTTGGTCACTTTTGGACTAGCGGAGACCCAGTACTTC
TRBJ2-7,TRBV18,-,-,CASSPRPGVLYEQYF,TGTGCCAGCTCACCCCGACCTGGGGTTCTATACGAGCAGTACTTC
TRBJ2-3,TRBV4-3,-,-,CASSQDVSATWADTQYF,TGCGCCAGCAGCCAAGATGTAAGCGCCACTTGGGCAGATACGCAGTATTTT
TRBJ2-5,TRBV28,once,-,CASSSPQETQYF,TGTGCCAGCAGTTCGCCACAAGAGACCCAGTACTTC
TRBJ2-2,TRBV3-1/TRBV3-2,-,-,CASSQGELGELFF,TGTGCCAGCAGCCAAGGGGAACTGGGGGAGCTGTTTTTT
TRBJ1-1,TRBV6-6,-,-,CASSPLTGNTEAFF,TGTGCCAGCAGTCCCCTGACAGGGAACACTGAAGCTTTCTTT
TRBJ1-5,TRBV30,-,TRBD1,CAWSGLGGAQPQHF,TGTGCCTGGAGTGGGCTAGGGGGCGCTCAGCCCCAGCATTTT
TRBJ1-1,TRBV6-5,-,-,CASSPRGQQSEAFF,TGTGCCAGCAGTCCCCGAGGACAGCAATCTGAAGCTTTCTTT
TRBJ1-2,TRBV24-1,-,TRBD1,CATSYPTQGAPNYGYTF,TGTGCCACCAGTTACCCGACGCAGGGGGCCCCCAACTATGGCTACACCTTC
TRBJ2-7,TRBV4-2,few,-,CASSQDWGSYEQYF,TGTGCCAGCAGCCAAGACTGGGGGTCCTACGAGCAGTACTTC
TRBJ1-5,TRBV5-6,-,-,CASSPPQGQPQHF,TGTGCCAGCAGCCCCCCCCAGGGACAGCCCCAGCATTTT
TRBJ1-1,TRBV18,-,-,CASSPPGMNTEAFF,TGTGCCAGCTCACCACCCGGCATGAACACTGAAGCTTTCTTT
TRBJ2-1,TRBV24-1,-,-,CATSEVLAASYNEQFF,TGTGCCACCAGTGAGGTACTAGCAGCGAGCTACAATGAGCAGTTCTTC
TRBJ2-3,TRBV30,-,-,CAWMIEDTQYF,TGTGCCTGGATGATTGAAGATACGCAGTATTTT
TRBJ1-2,TRBV19,-,-,CASSIGQSYGYTF,TGTGCCAGTAGTATAGGACAGAGCTATGGCTACACCTTC